This TCR beta chain was captured by sequencing in a study of OX40 agonist ivuxolimab in advanced cancers. Looking at the study overall: The study treated patients with ivuxolimab, an agonistic anti-OX40 (CD134) antibody. A partial response was reached by three patients: one with hepatocellular carcinoma and two with cutaneous melanoma.

V gave up 1 base and J gave up 8 bases, with 15 bases separating them. CDR1 is SGHAT and CDR2 is FQDESV in the germline V gene (reference sequence). The CDR3 extends over 16 amino acids. Baseline was the first blood sampling point, followed by cycle 4 day 1 and cycle 7 day 1. Clones were read by immunoSEQ multiplex PCR, and TCRdb kept only the in-frame ones, dropping some. The sample holds 45,000 to 65,000 clones, 81% seen once. The table lists this clone with a count of one. The antigen is undetermined. Study-level results: CD8+ T cells were the subset that, on average, had more expanded clones than CD4+.

The receptor was isolated from an adult with an advanced solid tumor such as melanoma, head and neck, liver or kidney cancer. The chain employs TRBV11-1 and TRBJ1-6; D might be TRBD1 (6 bases). This specimen was CD4+ or CD8+ T cells sorted from blood, taken in a trial of the OX40 agonist ivuxolimab. The DNA for the CDR3 is TGTGCCAGCAGCTTAGACCCGGACAGTACCTATTCACCCCTCCACTTT. Translation gives CASSLDPDSTYSPLHF.